Listed below are T cell receptor beta chains from one sample, sequenced in a study of blood T cell repertoires in COVID-19. Only in-frame clones appear in the TCRdb table, and some are missing; sequencing was by immunoSEQ multiplex PCR. The sample has approximately 290,000 clones; roughly 87% are singletons. The source material was peripheral blood. These TCRs come from a man between 18 and 29 years old with active or convalescent COVID-19. Each CDR3 is given with its conserved first and last residue. The order of the fields is clone size, J gene, V gene, D gene, CDR3 DNA, CDR3 protein. D genes are given only for firm matches. Some rows have no size entry. The others give once, few or many, or a class for an expanded clone.

abundance: -; j_gene: TRBJ1-6; v_gene: TRBV18; d_gene: -; CDR3nt: TGTGCCAGCTCACCATCTGAGGGGGGGAATAATTCACCCCTCCACTTT; CDR3aa: CASSPSEGGNNSPLHF
abundance: -; j_gene: TRBJ1-6; v_gene: TRBV10-1; d_gene: -; CDR3nt: TGCGCCAGCAGTGAGCCCACCGAAGGGGAGGGGTGTTCACCCCTCCACTTT; CDR3aa: CASSEPTEGEGCSPLHF
abundance: -; j_gene: TRBJ1-6; v_gene: TRBV5-8; d_gene: -; CDR3nt: TGTGCCAGCAGCTTGGTTATCGGTGGGAGCTCCTATAATTCACCCCTCCACTTT; CDR3aa: CASSLVIGGSSYNSPLHF
abundance: -; j_gene: TRBJ2-7; v_gene: TRBV18; d_gene: -; CDR3nt: TGTGCCAGCTCTCAAGCGGAAATCTACGAGCAGTACTTC; CDR3aa: CASSQAEIYEQYF
abundance: -; j_gene: TRBJ2-5; v_gene: TRBV5-5; d_gene: -; CDR3nt: TGTGCCAGCAGCTTGGCCTCCCAAGAGACCCAGTACTTC; CDR3aa: CASSLASQETQYF
abundance: -; j_gene: TRBJ1-4; v_gene: TRBV19; d_gene: TRBD1; CDR3nt: TGTGCCAGTAGTATGGTGGCGACAGGGGGCTTGGAAAAACTGTTTTTT; CDR3aa: CASSMVATGGLEKLFF
abundance: -; j_gene: TRBJ1-2; v_gene: TRBV10-2; d_gene: -; CDR3nt: TGCGCCAGCAGCGGGGATGTCTATGGCTACACCTTC; CDR3aa: CASSGDVYGYTF
abundance: -; j_gene: TRBJ2-2; v_gene: TRBV14; d_gene: -; CDR3nt: TGTGCCAGCAGCCGGCGGGGGCACGCGAACACCGGGGAGCTGTTTTTT; CDR3aa: CASSRRGHANTGELFF
abundance: -; j_gene: TRBJ1-5; v_gene: TRBV28; d_gene: TRBD1; CDR3nt: TGTGCCGGACGGGACAGATATAGCAATCAGCCCCAGCATTTT; CDR3aa: CAGRDRYSNQPQHF
abundance: -; j_gene: TRBJ2-1; v_gene: TRBV24-1; d_gene: TRBD2; CDR3nt: TGTGCCACCAGTGATACTACTAGCGGGAGGGCCAACAATGAGCAGTTCTTC; CDR3aa: CATSDTTSGRANNEQFF
abundance: -; j_gene: TRBJ1-1; v_gene: TRBV7-9; d_gene: -; CDR3nt: TGTGCCAGCAGCCTCGGGACACCGAACACTGAAGCTTTCTTT; CDR3aa: CASSLGTPNTEAFF
abundance: -; j_gene: TRBJ1-2; v_gene: TRBV6-5; d_gene: -; CDR3nt: TGTGCCAGCACCTCCCGCTACCGCAACTATGGCTACACCTTC; CDR3aa: CASTSRYRNYGYTF
abundance: -; j_gene: TRBJ1-5; v_gene: TRBV27; d_gene: TRBD1; CDR3nt: TGTGCCAGCAGTATACTGGGAACAGGGGTAGGCAATCAGCCCCAGCATTTT; CDR3aa: CASSILGTGVGNQPQHF
abundance: -; j_gene: TRBJ2-3; v_gene: TRBV18; d_gene: TRBD2; CDR3nt: TGTGCCAGCTCACTATCCGGGACTAGCCCGATCGTGGGTACGCAGTATTTT; CDR3aa: CASSLSGTSPIVGTQYF
abundance: -; j_gene: TRBJ2-3; v_gene: TRBV6-6; d_gene: -; CDR3nt: TGTGCCAGCAGTCGCCCCGCAGCGGCAGATACGCAGTATTTT; CDR3aa: CASSRPAAADTQYF
abundance: -; j_gene: TRBJ2-1; v_gene: TRBV29-1; d_gene: TRBD2; CDR3nt: TGCAGCGCAAAACTAGCGGCCGTAATCAATGAGCAGTTCTTC; CDR3aa: CSAKLAAVINEQFF
abundance: -; j_gene: TRBJ2-7; v_gene: TRBV10-3; d_gene: -; CDR3nt: TGTGCCATCAGTGAGTCGAGTCGACAGGCCTACGAGCAGTACTTC; CDR3aa: CAISESSRQAYEQYF
abundance: -; j_gene: TRBJ2-2; v_gene: TRBV7-9; d_gene: TRBD2; CDR3nt: TGTGCCAGCAGCAGCACGAGGCGGGAGATGTACGGGGAGCTGTTTTTT; CDR3aa: CASSSTRREMYGELFF
abundance: -; j_gene: TRBJ2-7; v_gene: TRBV5-1; d_gene: TRBD1; CDR3nt: TGCGCCAGCAGCGAACCGGGACAGGGGGTTGAAGAGCAGTACTTC; CDR3aa: CASSEPGQGVEEQYF
abundance: -; j_gene: TRBJ1-6; v_gene: TRBV2; d_gene: -; CDR3nt: TGTGCCAGCAGTGTTATCGGGGGAAATTCACCCCTCCACTTT; CDR3aa: CASSVIGGNSPLHF
abundance: -; j_gene: TRBJ2-7; v_gene: TRBV7-9; d_gene: -; CDR3nt: TGTGCCAGCAGCTCCCTACTCTCCTACGAGCAGTACTTC; CDR3aa: CASSSLLSYEQYF
abundance: -; j_gene: TRBJ2-5; v_gene: TRBV5-5; d_gene: -; CDR3nt: TGTGCCAGCAGCTTGGTCCTCAGGGAAGAGACCCAGTACTTC; CDR3aa: CASSLVLREETQYF
abundance: -; j_gene: TRBJ1-2; v_gene: TRBV5-1; d_gene: TRBD1; CDR3nt: TGCGCCAGCAGCTTAACGGGACAGGGGGCGCGGTATGGCTACACCTTC; CDR3aa: CASSLTGQGARYGYTF
abundance: -; j_gene: TRBJ1-5; v_gene: TRBV19; d_gene: TRBD1; CDR3nt: TGTGCCACCCTCGAGGACAGGGGGAATCAGCCCCAGCATTTT; CDR3aa: CATLEDRGNQPQHF
abundance: once; j_gene: TRBJ2-7; v_gene: TRBV27; d_gene: -; CDR3nt: TGTGCCAGCAGTTTTAGGCTAGCCGTCAGCTACGAGCAGTACTTC; CDR3aa: CASSFRLAVSYEQYF
abundance: -; j_gene: TRBJ2-1; v_gene: TRBV2; d_gene: TRBD2; CDR3nt: TGTGCCAGCAGTGGGGGTCTAGCGGGATGGAGCTCCTACAATGAGCAGTTCTTC; CDR3aa: CASSGGLAGWSSYNEQFF
abundance: -; j_gene: TRBJ2-7; v_gene: TRBV5-6; d_gene: -; CDR3nt: TGTGCCAGCAGCTTGGGGCTTGGGTACAGGGATGGCTACGAGCAGTACTTC; CDR3aa: CASSLGLGYRDGYEQYF
abundance: -; j_gene: TRBJ2-7; v_gene: TRBV28; d_gene: -; CDR3nt: TGTGCCAGCAGTCGTCGTGTGGGGCCCAAGACCTACGAGCAGTACTTC; CDR3aa: CASSRRVGPKTYEQYF
abundance: -; j_gene: TRBJ2-2; v_gene: TRBV3-1/TRBV3-2; d_gene: -; CDR3nt: TGTGCCAGCAGCCAAGATTACCACCAACTGAATGGCGGGGAGCTGTTTTTT; CDR3aa: CASSQDYHQLNGGELFF
abundance: -; j_gene: TRBJ1-5; v_gene: TRBV21-1; d_gene: -; CDR3nt: TGTGCCAGCAGCCCAGGGTGGCAGCCCCAGCATTTT; CDR3aa: CASSPGWQPQHF
abundance: -; j_gene: TRBJ2-7; v_gene: TRBV5-1; d_gene: -; CDR3nt: TGCGCCAGCAGCTTGACGGGGTCGGGCTACGAGCAGTACTTC; CDR3aa: CASSLTGSGYEQYF
abundance: -; j_gene: TRBJ2-1; v_gene: TRBV28; d_gene: TRBD1; CDR3nt: TGTGCCAGCAGTTTGGACAGGGATCGGGACTCTCCCAATGAGCAGTTCTTC; CDR3aa: CASSLDRDRDSPNEQFF